The clone carrying this T cell receptor beta chain occurred a few times. No antigen is known for it. V shed 4 bases and J 4 bases; nucleotides not matched to a gene: 10. The CDR3 is 15 residues long. Germline V gene lookup returns CDR1 SGHRS and CDR2 YFSETQ. The data originate from a study of cytomegalovirus exposure and HLA in healthy donors. The PCR ran on 60 Vbeta and 13 Jbeta primers. Profiled with immunoSEQ multiplex PCR; TCRdb holds only in-frame clones, not every one. Of under 110,000 clones detected, 75% appear once; the ten largest clones hold 2.5% to 3%. Points from the study as a whole: A reported reduction in N-insertions relative to the 666-donor mean was seen in an Asian-associated ancestry cluster in a later analysis. A later analysis showed HLA-associated TCR beta chains outstripping equally common others in clonal expansion. Cytomegalovirus status was reportedly diagnosed by the classifier with high sensitivity and specificity. Later analysis demonstrated an association between a missense DCLRE1C variant and TCR beta V- and J-gene trimming.

J is TRBJ1-1 and V is TRBV5-1; TRBD1 matches 7 bases. Sequences were obtained from PBMCs. The TCR comes from a male donor in good health and CMV-seropositive. The chain's CDR3 is CASSHATGAGTEAFF. CDR3 nucleotides: TGCGCCAGCAGCCATGCAACAGGGGCGGGCACTGAAGCTTTCTTT.